Each of the 3 T cell receptor beta chains below was sequenced from the same sample in a study of blood T cell repertoires in COVID-19. Repertoires were generated with immunoSEQ multiplex PCR, while TCRdb's copy carries only in-frame clones and drops some. Among over 120,000 clones listed, 80% to 90% were seen once. Sequenced input: peripheral blood. The receptors derive from a man between 60 and 70 years old with active or convalescent COVID-19.

The rearrangement links TRBV30 to TRBJ2-5; 7 positions agree with TRBD2. V dropped 0 bases and J dropped 1; count of bases not matched to a gene: 5. Germline lookup yields CDR1 GTSNPN and CDR2 SVGIG (reference sequence). This CDR3 contains 15 residues. The DNA of the CDR3 is TGTGCCTGGAGTGTGTCGGGGGGACCCCAAGAGACCCAGTACTTC. The encoded protein is CAWSVSGGPQETQYF.

The rearrangement uses TRBV2 and TRBJ2-1; no clear D gene. Trimming shortened V by 5 bases and J by 8 bases, and 7 bases separated the two germline ends. This CDR3 has 11 amino acids. The germline V gene encodes CDR1 SNHLY and CDR2 FYNNEI. The chain's CDR3 is CASSRAYEQFF. The CDR3 nucleotides are TGTGCCAGCAGTCGAGCATATGAGCAGTTCTTC.

The chain has TRBV7-3 and TRBJ2-7; the match to TRBD2 covers 14 bases. The CDR3 is made up of 15 amino acids. Germline values: CDR1 SGHTA, CDR2 FQGTGA. The ends lost 5 bases at V and 6 bases at J; junction bases unmatched: 6. In nucleotides, the CDR3 is TGTGCCAGCAGCCAGAGGACTAGCGGGAGGTCCGAGCAGTACTTC. Its translation is CASSQRTSGRSEQYF. The full variable domain, its missing parts supplied by reference TRBV7-3 and TRBJ2-7, is GAGVSQTPSNKVTEKGKYVELRCDPISGHTALYWYRQSLGQGPEFLIYFQGTGAADDSGLPNDRFFAVRPEGSVSTLKIQRTERGDSAVYLCASSQRTSGRSEQYFGPGTRLTVT.